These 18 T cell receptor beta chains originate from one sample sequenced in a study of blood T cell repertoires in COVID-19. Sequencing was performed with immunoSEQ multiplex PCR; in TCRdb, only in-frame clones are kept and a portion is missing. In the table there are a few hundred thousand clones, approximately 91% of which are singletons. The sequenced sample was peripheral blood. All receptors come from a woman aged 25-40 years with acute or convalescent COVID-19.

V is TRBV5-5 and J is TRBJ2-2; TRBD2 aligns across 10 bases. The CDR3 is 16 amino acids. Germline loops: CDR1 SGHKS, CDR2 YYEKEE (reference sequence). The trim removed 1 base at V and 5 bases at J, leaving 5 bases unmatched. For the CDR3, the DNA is TGTGCCAGCAGCTTGTATCTAGCGGGAGTTACCGGGGAGCTGTTTTTT. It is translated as CASSLYLAGVTGELFF. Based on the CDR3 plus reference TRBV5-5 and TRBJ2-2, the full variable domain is DAGVTQSPTHLIKTRGQQVTLRCSPISGHKSVSWYQQVLGQGPQFIFQYYEKEERGRGNFPDRFSARQFPNYSSELNVNALLLGDSALYLCASSLYLAGVTGELFFGEGSRLTVL.

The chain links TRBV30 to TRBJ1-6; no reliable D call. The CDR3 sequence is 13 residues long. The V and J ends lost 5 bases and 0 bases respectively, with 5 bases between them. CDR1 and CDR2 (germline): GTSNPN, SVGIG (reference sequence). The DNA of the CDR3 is TGTGCCTGGGGGAGCTCCTATAATTCACCCCTCCACTTT. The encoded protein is CAWGSSYNSPLHF.

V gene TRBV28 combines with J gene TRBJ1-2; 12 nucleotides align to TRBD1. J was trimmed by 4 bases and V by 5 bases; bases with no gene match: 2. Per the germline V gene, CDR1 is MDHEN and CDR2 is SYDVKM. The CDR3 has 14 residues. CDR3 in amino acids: CASSGTGGGYGYTF. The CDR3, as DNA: TGTGCCAGCAGTGGGACAGGGGGCGGCTATGGCTACACCTTC.

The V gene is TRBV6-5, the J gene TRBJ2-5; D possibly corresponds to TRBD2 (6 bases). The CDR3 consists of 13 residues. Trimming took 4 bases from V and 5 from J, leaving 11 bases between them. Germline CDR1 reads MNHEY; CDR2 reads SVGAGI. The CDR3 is CASSSGLMETQYF. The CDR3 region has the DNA TGTGCCAGCAGTTCCGGACTAATGGAGACCCAGTACTTC.

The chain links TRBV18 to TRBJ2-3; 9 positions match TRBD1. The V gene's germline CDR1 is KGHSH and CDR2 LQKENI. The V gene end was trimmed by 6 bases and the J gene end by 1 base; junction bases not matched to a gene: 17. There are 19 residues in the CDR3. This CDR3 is CASSFSPSGTGLGTDTQYF. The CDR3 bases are TGTGCCAGCTCCTTCAGTCCATCCGGGACAGGGCTTGGCACAGATACGCAGTATTTT.

CDR3 DNA sequence: TGTGCTAGTGGTGACAAGCGGGGTTACAATGAGCAGTTCTTC. Its translation is CASGDKRGYNEQFF. The V gene is TRBV12-5, the J gene TRBJ2-1, with 7 bases identical to TRBD2. Trimming at V came to 5 bases and at J to 4 bases, leaving 5 bases not matched to a gene. CDR3 length equals 14 residues. Germline assignment: CDR1 LGHNT and CDR2 FRNRAP.

CDR3 in amino acids: CASRDWRGPLNTEAFF. The CDR3 nucleotides read TGTGCCAGCAGGGACTGGAGGGGACCGTTGAACACTGAAGCTTTCTTT. The J gene is TRBJ1-1, the V gene TRBV2; D is perhaps TRBD1 (5 bases). Looked up from germline, CDR1 is SNHLY and CDR2 is FYNNEI. V was cut by 6 bases and J by 0 bases, with 17 bases left in between. The CDR3 consists of 16 residues.

In DNA, the CDR3 is TGTGCCAGCAGTGAGGCGGGGGGTTCCTACGAGCAGTACTTC. It specifies CASSEAGGSYEQYF. The V gene is TRBV6-4, the J gene TRBJ2-7; TRBD2 matches 8 bases. The trim removed 3 bases at V and 1 base at J, leaving 2 bases unmatched. From germline, CDR1 is MRHNA and CDR2 SNTAGT. The CDR3 covers 14 residues.

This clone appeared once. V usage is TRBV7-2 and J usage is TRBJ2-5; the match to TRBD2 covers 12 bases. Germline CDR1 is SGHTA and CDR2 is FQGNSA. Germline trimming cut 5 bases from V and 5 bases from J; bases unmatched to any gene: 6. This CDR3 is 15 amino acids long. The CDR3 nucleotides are TGTGCCAGCAGCCTCCAGCTAGCGGGGGGGGAGACCCAGTACTTC. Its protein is CASSLQLAGGETQYF.

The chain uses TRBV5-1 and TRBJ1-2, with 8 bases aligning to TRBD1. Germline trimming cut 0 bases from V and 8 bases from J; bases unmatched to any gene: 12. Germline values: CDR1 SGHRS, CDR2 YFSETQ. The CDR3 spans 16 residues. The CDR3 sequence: CASSLEFWTGISGYTF. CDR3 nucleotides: TGCGCCAGCAGCTTGGAGTTCTGGACAGGGATTAGCGGCTACACCTTC.

The CDR3 nucleotides read TGTGCCAGCAGCTTGGGACAGCCGTCTTCACCCCTCCACTTT. As protein: CASSLGQPSSPLHF. The gene calls are TRBV7-8 and TRBJ1-6; 7 bases map to TRBD1. Germline CDR1 is SGHVS and CDR2 is FQNEAQ. V shed 3 bases and J 9 bases; nucleotides not matched to a gene: 5. This CDR3 comprises 14 residues.

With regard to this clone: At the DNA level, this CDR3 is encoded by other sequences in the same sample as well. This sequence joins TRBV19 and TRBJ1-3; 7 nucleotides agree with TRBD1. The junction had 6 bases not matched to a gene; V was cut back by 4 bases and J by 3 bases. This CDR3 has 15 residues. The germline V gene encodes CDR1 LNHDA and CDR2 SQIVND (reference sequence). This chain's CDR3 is CASSTRQGSGNTIYF. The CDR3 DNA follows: TGTGCCAGTAGTACAAGACAGGGAAGTGGAAACACCATATATTTT. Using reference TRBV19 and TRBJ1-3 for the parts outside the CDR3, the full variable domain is DGGITQSPKYLFRKEGQNVTLSCEQNLNHDAMYWYRQDPGQGLRLIYYSQIVNDFQKGDIAEGYSVSREKKESFPLTVTSAQKNPTAFYLCASSTRQGSGNTIYFGEGSWLTVV.

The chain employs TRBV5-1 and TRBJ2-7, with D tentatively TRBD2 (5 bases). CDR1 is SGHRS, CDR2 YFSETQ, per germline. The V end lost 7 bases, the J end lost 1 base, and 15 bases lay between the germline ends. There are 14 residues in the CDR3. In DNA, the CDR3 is TGCGCCAGCGCCCGAGGGCCGCAGTCCTACGAGCAGTACTTC. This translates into CASARGPQSYEQYF.

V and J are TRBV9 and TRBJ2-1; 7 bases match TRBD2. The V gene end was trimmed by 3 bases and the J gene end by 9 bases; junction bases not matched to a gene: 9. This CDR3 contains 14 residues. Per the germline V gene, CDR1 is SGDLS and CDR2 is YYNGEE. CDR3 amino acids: CASSADTWGGEQFF. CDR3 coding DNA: TGTGCCAGCAGCGCGGATACATGGGGGGGTGAGCAGTTCTTC.

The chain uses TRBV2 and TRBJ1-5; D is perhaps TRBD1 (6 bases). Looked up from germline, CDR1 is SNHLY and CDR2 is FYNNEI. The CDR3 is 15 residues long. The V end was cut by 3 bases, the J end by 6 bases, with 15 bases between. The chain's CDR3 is CASSDELGRGQPQHF. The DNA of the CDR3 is TGTGCCAGCAGTGATGAGCTCGGCAGGGGTCAGCCCCAGCATTTT.

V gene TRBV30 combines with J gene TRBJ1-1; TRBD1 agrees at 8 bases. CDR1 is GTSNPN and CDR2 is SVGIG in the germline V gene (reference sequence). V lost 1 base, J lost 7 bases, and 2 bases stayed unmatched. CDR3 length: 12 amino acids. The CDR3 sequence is CAWSETGVEAFF. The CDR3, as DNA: TGTGCCTGGAGTGAGACAGGGGTTGAAGCTTTCTTT.

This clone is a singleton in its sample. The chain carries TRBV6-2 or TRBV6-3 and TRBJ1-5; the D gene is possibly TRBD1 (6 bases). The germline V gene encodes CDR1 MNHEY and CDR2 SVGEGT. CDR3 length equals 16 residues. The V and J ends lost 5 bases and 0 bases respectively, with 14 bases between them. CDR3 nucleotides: TGTGCCAGCAGTCAACACAGGGTGGATAGCAATCAGCCCCAGCATTTT. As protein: CASSQHRVDSNQPQHF.

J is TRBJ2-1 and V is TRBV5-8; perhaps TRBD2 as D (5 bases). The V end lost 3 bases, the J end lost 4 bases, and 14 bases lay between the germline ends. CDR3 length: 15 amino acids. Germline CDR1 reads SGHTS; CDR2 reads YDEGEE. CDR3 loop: CASSSGVVLYNEQFF. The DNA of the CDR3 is TGTGCCAGCAGCTCCGGGGTCGTTTTATACAATGAGCAGTTCTTC.